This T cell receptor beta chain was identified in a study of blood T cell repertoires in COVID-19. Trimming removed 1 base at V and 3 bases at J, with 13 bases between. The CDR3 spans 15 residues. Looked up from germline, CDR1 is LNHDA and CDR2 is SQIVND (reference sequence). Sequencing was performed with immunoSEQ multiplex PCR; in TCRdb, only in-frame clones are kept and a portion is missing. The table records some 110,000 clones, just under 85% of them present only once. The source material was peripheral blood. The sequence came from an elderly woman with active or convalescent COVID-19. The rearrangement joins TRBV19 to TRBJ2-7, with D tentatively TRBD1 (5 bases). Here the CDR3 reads CASSIVAGSHYEQYF. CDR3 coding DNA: TGTGCCAGTAGTATAGTTGCAGGGTCTCACTACGAGCAGTACTTC.